The 2 T cell receptor beta chains given below trace back to one sample, sequenced in a study of shared clonotypes between healthy human individuals. Only in-frame clones appear in the TCRdb table, and some are missing; sequencing was by immunoSEQ multiplex PCR. The sample carries hundreds of thousands of clones, roughly 70% recorded once. The sample taken for sequencing was memory CD4+ T cells sorted from blood. Described subset: CD45RA-negative fraction. Every receptor here comes from a woman aged 30 to 39 in good health.

V is TRBV11-2 and J is TRBJ2-7, with 7 positions matching TRBD1. Per the germline V gene, CDR1 is SGHAT and CDR2 is FQNNGV. J lost 2 bases, V lost 5 bases, and 9 bases had no gene match. CDR3 length: 15 amino acids. This chain's CDR3 is CASSVDRVRAYEQYF. Written as DNA, the CDR3 is TGTGCCAGCAGCGTCGACAGGGTTCGGGCCTACGAGCAGTACTTC.

The chain combines TRBV28 with TRBJ2-1; D is perhaps TRBD2 (5 bases). CDR1 and CDR2 (germline): MDHEN, SYDVKM. V was shortened by 4 bases and J by 5 bases, with 21 bases between the two germline ends. The CDR3 extends over 17 amino acids. This CDR3 is CASSSSRRETPNNEQFF. The CDR3 DNA follows: TGTGCCAGCAGTTCATCTCGTCGGGAAACTCCTAACAATGAGCAGTTCTTC.